A selection of T cell receptor beta chains follows, all from one sample in a study of vaccination and CD4 T cells after COVID-19. Using its own MiXCR run on the PCR reads, TCRdb lists one record per CDR3 protein. The sample includes 20,000 to 25,000 distinct CDR3 sequences, about 31% of them seen just once. Their cognate antigens are unknown. Sequenced input: cultured CD4+ T cells from blood. All receptors derive from a human donor with COVID-19. Both conserved end residues are part of each CDR3. A D gene is named only where the DNA matches it firmly. Some rows mark clone size as missing; the rest say once, few, many or name a class of expanded clone.

>.|TRBJ1-2|TRBV28|.
TGTGCCAGCACGAGGCCAGGAACTAACTATGGCTACACCTTC
CASTRPGTNYGYTF
>.|TRBJ2-3|TRBV9|.
TGTGCCAGCGGGGGGGCCGTAGACGATACGCAGTATTTT
CASGGAVDDTQYF
>.|TRBJ1-5|TRBV19|.
TGTACCAGTATGGCGTATCAGCCCCAGCATTTT
CTSMAYQPQHF
>.|TRBJ1-5|TRBV6-1|.
TGTGCCAGCAGTGAACACGCCATCCCGCCCCAGCATTTT
CASSEHAIPPQHF
>few|TRBJ2-2|TRBV15|.
TGTGCCACCAGCAGAGGTGGAATTGCCGCCGGGGAGCTGTTTTTT
CATSRGGIAAGELFF
>.|TRBJ2-2|TRBV19|.
TGTGCCAGCGGGAAACGACAGGCGCGCACCGGGGAGCTGTTTTTT
CASGKRQARTGELFF
>few|TRBJ1-4|TRBV12-3/TRBV12-4|.
TGTGCCAGCAGTTTAGCGCTTGGGGGCAGGGCCCTGTTTTTT
CASSLALGGRALFF
>.|TRBJ1-3|TRBV11-2|.
TGTGCCAGCAGCCGGAACGGGGACGGACGCCTTGGAAACACCATATATTTT
CASSRNGDGRLGNTIYF
>.|TRBJ2-3|TRBV20-1|.
TGCAGTGCGCCGGACTTGAGAAATAGCACAGATACGCAGTATTTT
CSAPDLRNSTDTQYF
>.|TRBJ2-4|TRBV29-1|TRBD2
TGCAGCGCCCTAGGCGGGGGAACCAAAAACATTCAGTACTTC
CSALGGGTKNIQYF
>few|TRBJ1-1|TRBV5-1|.
TGCGCCAGCAGCTTGGGATTGGGTCTCGGCACTGAAGCTTTCTTT
CASSLGLGLGTEAFF
>few|TRBJ1-6|TRBV19|.
TGTGCCAGTAGTATACAGGGGTATAATTCACCCCTCCACTTT
CASSIQGYNSPLHF
>once|TRBJ2-7|TRBV20-1|TRBD2
TGCAGTGCTAGTGGGGTAGCGGGGGGGCAGTACGAGCAGTACTTC
CSASGVAGGQYEQYF
>.|TRBJ2-4|TRBV7-6|TRBD2
TGTGCCAGCAGCCCAACTAGCGGGGGGGCCCTTGCCAAAAACATTCAGTACTTC
CASSPTSGGALAKNIQYF
>.|TRBJ2-1|TRBV10-1|.
TGCGCCAGCAGTGAGGGGGCTAACAGGTTTTCCTCCTACAATGAGCAGTTCTTC
CASSEGANRFSSYNEQFF
>.|TRBJ2-7|TRBV7-8|.
TGTGCCAGCAGCTTAGCGGCCGGGAACCATTACGAGCAGTACTTC
CASSLAAGNHYEQYF
>.|TRBJ2-3|TRBV6-5|TRBD1
TGTGCCAGCAGTTACACAGGGGTCGGCACAGATACGCAGTATTTT
CASSYTGVGTDTQYF
>medium-sized|TRBJ2-2|TRBV15|TRBD2
TGTGCCACCAGCAACCAGCGGGGACTCACCGGGGAGCTGTTTTTT
CATSNQRGLTGELFF
>few|TRBJ2-2|TRBV6-5|TRBD1
TGTGCCAGCAGTTACGAGGGGGCCTACACCGGGGAGCTGTTTTTT
CASSYEGAYTGELFF
>few|TRBJ2-7|TRBV15|.
TGTGCCACCAGCAGAGAACGTGACGAGCAGTACTTC
CATSRERDEQYF
>.|TRBJ1-1|TRBV7-9|.
TGTGCCAGCAGTGCCGGGCTCCGGGAGCCCCATGAAGCTTTCTTT
CASSAGLREPHEAFF
>few|TRBJ2-7|TRBV11-3|TRBD1
TGTGCCAGCAGCTCCGGACAGGGGGAAAGGGCCTACGAGCAGTACTTC
CASSSGQGERAYEQYF
>.|TRBJ2-4|TRBV11-1|.
TGTGCCAGCAGCTTGGGGCGGTCCAAAAACATTCAGTACTTC
CASSLGRSKNIQYF
>few|TRBJ2-3|TRBV10-1|.
TGCGCCAGCGGCGAGGTAGGGGAAGATACGCAGTATTTT
CASGEVGEDTQYF
>few|TRBJ1-2|TRBV12-3/TRBV12-4|.
TGTGCCAGCAGTTTTATGTCGGTAAGCGGGCATGGCTACACCTTC
CASSFMSVSGHGYTF
>medium-sized|TRBJ1-2|TRBV7-2|.
TGTGCCAGCAGCTTACGGCAAAGCGGCTCCGTTGGCTACACCTTC
CASSLRQSGSVGYTF
>medium-sized|TRBJ2-7|TRBV7-2|.
TGTGCCAGCAGCCTCCGACAGCCCTCCTACGAGCAGTACTTC
CASSLRQPSYEQYF